The entry that follows covers one TCR beta chain sequence. Its antigen is as yet unknown. The sample belongs to a study of graft-versus-host responses after intestinal transplantation. Profiled with immunoSEQ multiplex PCR; TCRdb holds only in-frame clones, not every one. The repertoire holds tens of thousands of clones, with roughly 91% as singletons. Study-level findings and limits: GvH clone levels peaked in circulation, and this peak was associated with early post-transplant HvG declines. Researchers found GvH clones in recipient marrow, and some showed up first in ileum or blood.

V lost 4 bases, J lost 4 bases, and 14 bases lay in between. The CDR3 extends over 15 amino acids. Germline CDR1 and CDR2: SGDLS and YYNGEE. This specimen consisted of unstimulated CD4+ T cells sorted from spleen or lymph node cells, obtained before intestinal transplant. The TCR was taken from a human donor who received an intestinal transplant. V gene TRBV9 combines with J gene TRBJ2-2; D may be TRBD1 (6 bases). This chain's CDR3 is CASSKRQAFTGELFF. DNA for the CDR3: TGTGCCAGCAGCAAACGACAGGCGTTCACCGGGGAGCTGTTTTTT. The full variable domain, completed using reference TRBV9 and TRBJ2-2, is DSGVTQTPKHLITATGQRVTLRCSPRSGDLSVYWYQQSLDQGLQFLIQYYNGEERAKGNILERFSAQQFPDLHSELNLSSLELGDSALYFCASSKRQAFTGELFFGEGSRLTVL.